The 14 T cell receptor beta chains below come from one sample, sequenced in a study of blood T cell repertoires in COVID-19. Clones were read by immunoSEQ multiplex PCR, and TCRdb kept only the in-frame ones, dropping some. Among 200,000 to 250,000 clones listed, 65% to 85% were seen once. The source material was peripheral blood. These receptors all come from a middle-aged woman with active or convalescent COVID-19.

V is TRBV5-4 and J is TRBJ1-1; D unclear. In germline, CDR1 is SGHNT, CDR2 YYREEE (reference sequence). This CDR3 comprises 12 residues. Deletions cut 0 bases from V and 9 bases from J, with 9 bases between. The CDR3 nucleotides are TGTGCCAGCAGCTTGGAGACAAACCAAGCTTTCTTT. It is translated as CASSLETNQAFF.

The gene calls are TRBV5-1 and TRBJ2-1, with TRBD2 matching 10 bases. Germline CDR1 SGHRS, CDR2 YFSETQ. The J segment lost 0 bases and the V segment lost 5 bases, leaving 5 bases of the junction unmatched. The CDR3 loop spans 16 amino acids. This chain's CDR3 is CASSSSGGVSYNEQFF. CDR3 nucleotides: TGCGCCAGCAGTTCTAGCGGGGGAGTCTCCTACAATGAGCAGTTCTTC.

The chain links TRBV5-4 to TRBJ2-3; D possibly corresponds to TRBD2 (7 bases). V was cut by 4 bases and J by 4 bases, with 13 bases left in between. This CDR3 has 14 amino acids. CDR1 is SGHNT and CDR2 is YYREEE in the germline V gene (reference sequence). This CDR3 reads CASSHWGGPDTQYF. CDR3 DNA: TGTGCCAGCAGCCATTGGGGGGGGCCAGATACGCAGTATTTT.

This clone has ten or more counts. This chain joins TRBV2 and TRBJ2-7; D might be TRBD1 (6 bases). The CDR3 covers 12 residues. V was cut by 6 bases and J by 1 base, with 7 bases left in between. Per the germline V gene, CDR1 is SNHLY and CDR2 is FYNNEI. DNA of the CDR3: TGTGCCAGCAGCGGACAGTCCTACGAGCAGTACGTC. Its protein is CASSGQSYEQYV.

The J gene is TRBJ2-1, the V gene TRBV19; 14 nucleotides match TRBD2. The J segment lost 7 bases and the V segment lost 7 bases, leaving 21 bases of the junction unmatched. CDR1 LNHDA and CDR2 SQIVND come from the germline V gene (reference sequence). The CDR3 loop spans 20 amino acids. This CDR3 is CASTPISRGLAGVPTNEQFF. CDR3 nucleotide sequence: TGTGCCAGTACCCCAATTAGTCGGGGACTAGCGGGGGTACCAACGAATGAGCAGTTCTTC. The full variable domain, its missing parts supplied by reference TRBV19 and TRBJ2-1, is DGGITQSPKYLFRKEGQNVTLSCEQNLNHDAMYWYRQDPGQGLRLIYYSQIVNDFQKGDIAEGYSVSREKKESFPLTVTSAQKNPTAFYLCASTPISRGLAGVPTNEQFFGPGTRLTVL.

By share, this clone counts as medium-sized. The chain links TRBV3-1 (or the pseudogene TRBV3-2) to TRBJ1-1; D call uncertain. The ends were cut back, 0 bases at V and 1 base at J, with 9 bases in the middle. The germline CDR1 and CDR2 sequences are LGHDT and YNNKEL (reference sequence). The CDR3 sequence is 15 residues long. CDR3 DNA sequence: TGTGCCAGCAGCCAAGATCCTAGCCAGAACACTGAAGCTTTCTTT. The encoded protein is CASSQDPSQNTEAFF.

This sequence joins TRBV21-1 and TRBJ2-5; the D call of TRBD1 is as the table states it, not checked on the DNA. TRBV21-1 is given as a pseudogene. The CDR3 is made up of 17 amino acids. The CDR3 spells CASSKPRVCPFQETQYF. The CDR3 nucleotides are TGTGCCAGCAGCAAACCCAGGGTTTGTCCGTTTCAAGAGACCCAGTACTTC.

V is TRBV27 and J is TRBJ2-5, with D unresolved. The CDR3 loop spans 11 amino acids. V gave up 7 bases and J gave up 4 bases, with 7 bases separating them. Germline V lookup: CDR1 MNHEY, CDR2 SMNVEV (reference sequence). Here the CDR3 reads CASTRGETQYF. DNA of the CDR3: TGTGCCAGCACCCGAGGAGAGACCCAGTACTTC.

The chain is built from TRBV30 and TRBJ2-5, with 14 positions matching TRBD2. Losses at the gene ends were 2 bases for V and 5 bases for J; bases not matched to a gene: 4. This CDR3 is built from 15 residues. Germline V CDR1 and CDR2: GTSNPN, SVGIG (reference sequence). CDR3 sequence reads: CAWSPGLAGVETQYF. The DNA of the CDR3 is TGTGCCTGGAGTCCGGGACTAGCGGGGGTGGAGACCCAGTACTTC.

The V gene is TRBV7-2, the J gene TRBJ2-2; TRBD2 aligns across 13 bases. This CDR3 comprises 15 residues. V was clipped by 3 bases and J by 10 bases; unmatched bases: 5. The germline V gene encodes CDR1 SGHTA and CDR2 FQGNSA. CDR3 nucleotides: TGTGCCAGCAGCTTGGGACTAGCGGGGTGGCAGGAGCTGTTTTTT. Protein product: CASSLGLAGWQELFF.

The count of this clone is one. The chain links TRBV2 to TRBJ1-4, with TRBD1 as a possible D gene (5 bases). CDR1 is SNHLY, CDR2 FYNNEI, per germline. The CDR3 covers 14 residues. V lost 11 bases to trimming and J lost 5 bases, with 18 bases between them. The CDR3 is CASSWGGPNEKLFF. In DNA, the CDR3 is TGTGCCTCGAGTTGGGGGGGACCGAATGAAAAACTGTTTTTT.

The V gene is TRBV5-3, the J gene TRBJ1-5; D may be TRBD1 (6 bases). TRBV5-3 has ORF status, its function being uncertain. The length of the CDR3 is 14 residues. Between the trimmed V and J ends, which lost 8 bases and 1 base, there was a span of 13 bases. The CDR3 region has the DNA TGTGCCAGGGAATTTGACAGGAGCAATCAGCCCCAGCATTTT. Amino acids: CAREFDRSNQPQHF.

The chain carries TRBV10-3 and TRBJ1-2, with a tentative D call TRBD1 (5 bases). CDR3 length: 13 residues. The germline CDR1 and CDR2 sequences are ENHRY and SYGVKD. V dropped 4 bases and J dropped 6 bases, with 12 bases sitting between them. CDR3 region: CAISVVGDDGYTF. The CDR3 nucleotides read TGTGCCATCAGTGTAGTAGGGGATGATGGCTACACCTTC.

The rearrangement links TRBV7-2 to TRBJ2-1, with 13 nucleotides matching TRBD2. This CDR3 has 15 amino acids. CDR1 and CDR2 from the germline V gene are SGHTA and FQGNSA. Trimming took 11 bases from V and 4 from J; bases not matched to a gene: 8. The CDR3 DNA reads as TGTGCCTCTCGACTAGCGGGGGGCCTGTACAATGAGCAGTTCTTC. Residues: CASRLAGGLYNEQFF.